This T cell receptor (beta chain) derives from a study of T cell repertoires in cytomegalovirus infection. Study summary: Carrying CMV and the relevant HLA type showed in public TCR beta signatures. Study results and caveats: Frequencies of public TCR beta families were cumulated, and this identified carriers of CMV plus the relevant HLA. HLA-C-restricted CMV clonotypes gave the most frequent clonotype in two of eight donors.

The germline V gene has CDR1 ENHRY and CDR2 SYGVKD. The V gene lost 6 bases and the J gene lost 2 bases, with 11 bases spanning the gap. This CDR3 has 13 residues. One entry per CDR3 protein, called by TCRdb with MiXCR from the reads. Here the sample spans 150,000 to 200,000 distinct CDR3 sequences, about 15% being singletons. This clonotype has ten or more counts. The antigen is undetermined. The sequence was obtained from a human donor in good health (CMV status not recorded). Some clones in this sample may be carry-over from other donors' samples. Material for sequencing was PBMCs. The chain recombines TRBV10-3 with TRBJ2-7, with D uncertain. The CDR3 nucleotides are TGTGCCATCAGGAACGCGGAAACCTACGAGCAGTACTTC. Protein sequence: CAIRNAETYEQYF.